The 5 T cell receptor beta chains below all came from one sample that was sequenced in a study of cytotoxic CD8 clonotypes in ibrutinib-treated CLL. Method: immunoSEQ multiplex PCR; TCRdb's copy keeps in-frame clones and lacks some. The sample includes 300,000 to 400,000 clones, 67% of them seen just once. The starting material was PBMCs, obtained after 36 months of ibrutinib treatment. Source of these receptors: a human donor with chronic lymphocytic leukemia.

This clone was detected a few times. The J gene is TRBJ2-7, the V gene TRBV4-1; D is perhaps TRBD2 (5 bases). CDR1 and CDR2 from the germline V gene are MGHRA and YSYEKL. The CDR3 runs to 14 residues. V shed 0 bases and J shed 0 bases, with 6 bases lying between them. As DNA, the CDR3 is TGCGCCAGCAGCCAAGATGGAGGCTCCTACGAGCAGTACTTC. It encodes CASSQDGGSYEQYF.

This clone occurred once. The CDR3 is CASSLEGGRLAEQFF. CDR3 nucleotide sequence: TGTGCCAGCAGCTTAGAGGGGGGCCGCTTAGCTGAGCAGTTCTTC. The chain links TRBV7-8 to TRBJ2-1; D tentatively reads TRBD1 or TRBD2 (6 bases each). Germline values: CDR1 SGHVS, CDR2 FQNEAQ. This CDR3 has 15 amino acids. V gave up 1 base and J gave up 9 bases, with 16 bases separating them.

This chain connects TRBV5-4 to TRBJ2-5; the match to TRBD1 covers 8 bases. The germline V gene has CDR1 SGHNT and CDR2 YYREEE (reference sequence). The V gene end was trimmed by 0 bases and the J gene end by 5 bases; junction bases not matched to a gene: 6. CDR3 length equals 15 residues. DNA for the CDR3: TGTGCCAGCAGCTTGGCAGGGGGCAGGTGGGAGACCCAGTACTTC. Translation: CASSLAGGRWETQYF.

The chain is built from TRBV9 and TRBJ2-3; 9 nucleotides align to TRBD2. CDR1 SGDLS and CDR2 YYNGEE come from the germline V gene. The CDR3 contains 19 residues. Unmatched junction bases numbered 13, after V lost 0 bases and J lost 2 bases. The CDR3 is CASSVGQWSGGGDTDTQYF. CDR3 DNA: TGTGCCAGCAGCGTAGGGCAATGGTCCGGCGGGGGGGACACAGATACGCAGTATTTT.

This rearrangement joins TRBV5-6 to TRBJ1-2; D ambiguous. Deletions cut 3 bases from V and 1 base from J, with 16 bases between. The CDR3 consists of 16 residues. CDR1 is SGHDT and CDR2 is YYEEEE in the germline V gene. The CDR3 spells CASSWPGAAYNYGYTF. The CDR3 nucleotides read TGTGCCAGCAGCTGGCCAGGAGCGGCCTATAACTATGGCTACACCTTC.